This section outlines one T cell receptor beta chain sequence together with its context. These data are taken from a study of CXCR3-negative and CXCR3-positive naive CD8 T cells. There are 12 residues in the CDR3. The germline CDR1 and CDR2 sequences are DFQATT and SNEGSKA (reference sequence). The authors prepared UMI-labeled TRB cDNA libraries by 5' RACE. TCRdb reprocessed the 5' RACE reads; each CDR3 protein has one entry and no DNA is given. The sample has under 75,000 distinct CDR3 sequences. The source is a human donor in good health. Some clones in this sample may be carry-over from other donors' samples. The V call is TRBV20-1, the J call TRBJ1-1; TCRdb reports TRBD1, a call that lacks DNA to check it against. Sequencing was performed on naive CXCR3- CD8+ T cells from blood. Subset noted: CD45RO-CCR7+CD27+CD95- naive CD8+ T cells lacking CXCR3 (TNR3-). The CDR3: CSANRADSEAFF.